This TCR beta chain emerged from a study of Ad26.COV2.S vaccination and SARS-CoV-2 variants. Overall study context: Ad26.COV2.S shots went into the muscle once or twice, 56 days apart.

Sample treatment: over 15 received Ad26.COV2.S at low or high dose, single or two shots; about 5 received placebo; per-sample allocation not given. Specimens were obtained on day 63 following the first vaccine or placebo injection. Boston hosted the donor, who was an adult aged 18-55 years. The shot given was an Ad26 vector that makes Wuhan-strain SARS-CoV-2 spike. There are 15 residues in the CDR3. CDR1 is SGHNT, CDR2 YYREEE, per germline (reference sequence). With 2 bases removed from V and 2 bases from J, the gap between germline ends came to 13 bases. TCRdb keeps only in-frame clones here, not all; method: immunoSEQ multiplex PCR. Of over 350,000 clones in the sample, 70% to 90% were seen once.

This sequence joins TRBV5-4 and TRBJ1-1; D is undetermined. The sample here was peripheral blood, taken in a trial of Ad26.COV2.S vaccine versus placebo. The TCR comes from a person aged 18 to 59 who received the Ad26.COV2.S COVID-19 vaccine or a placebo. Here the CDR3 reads CASSFRQSLNTEAFF. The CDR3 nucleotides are TGTGCCAGCAGCTTCAGACAATCTTTAAACACTGAAGCTTTCTTT.